The 31 T cell receptor beta chains below come from one sample, sequenced in a study of blood T cells in healthy people across ages (dated by TCRdb to the mid-2010s). The protocol used for the library was 5' RACE. A second PCR of roughly 7 to 11 cycles was performed with a sample-barcoded 5' primer and a J-beta primer mix. The public reads were reprocessed in TCRdb via fastp at Q25 and MiXCR, keeping in-frame beta chains. Under each unique CDR3 protein, matching rows form one entry showing the most common genes and DNA. The sample includes around 1,800,000 distinct CDR3 sequences, with approximately 39% observed a single time. The ten largest clonotypes hold about 23% of the sample. Input material: blood. These receptors were taken from a human donor in good health.

This clonotype was seen ten or more times. Germline is not matched at one junction end, which may reflect a read error. The chain has TRBV7-7 and TRBJ2-1; D possibly corresponds to TRBD1 (7 bases). CDR3 length equals 14 residues. Germline values: CDR1 SSHAT, CDR2 FNYEAQ (reference sequence). CDR3 sequence: CASSQGGPGNEQFF. CDR3 bases: TGTGCTAGCAGTCAGGGGGGCCCGGGCAATGAGCAGTTCTTC.

This clonotype showed up many times. The rearrangement uses TRBV4-3 and TRBJ2-6, with unresolved D. This CDR3 comprises 17 residues. Between the trimmed V and J ends, which lost 3 bases and 4 bases, there was a span of 16 bases. Germline assignment: CDR1 LGHNA and CDR2 YSLEER. The CDR3 DNA is TGCGCCAGCAGCCAGACCCCGTTTACGAGGGGGGCCAACGTCCTGACTTTC. It translates to CASSQTPFTRGANVLTF.

This clonotype was recorded at least ten times. The rearrangement links TRBV6-5 to TRBJ1-2; perhaps TRBD1 as D (5 bases). The CDR3 is 12 amino acids. V was cut by 5 bases and J by 8 bases, with 12 bases left in between. The germline V gene has CDR1 MNHEY and CDR2 SVGAGI. In DNA, the CDR3 is TGTGCCAGCAGTCAGACAGTCGGCGGCTACACCTTC. It is translated as CASSQTVGGYTF.

The chain has TRBV29-1 and TRBJ2-3, with a possible D match to TRBD2 (6 bases). This CDR3 has 13 amino acids. The germline V gene has CDR1 SQVTM and CDR2 ANQGSEA. V shed 3 bases and J shed 6 bases, with 13 bases lying between them. The CDR3 here is CSVDLWGDDTQYF. The CDR3 DNA reads as TGCAGCGTTGACTTGTGGGGGGATGATACGCAGTATTTT.

On this clonotype: A much larger clone lies one base from this, so it may be a read error. This CDR3 is CASNGGGGTQYF. The CDR3 nucleotides read TGTGCCAGCAACGGGGGCGGTGGGACCCAGTACTTC. The rearrangement uses TRBV6-1 and TRBJ2-4; D possibly uses TRBD1 or TRBD2 (6 bases each). The end of the DNA aligns better with TRBJ2-5, so the J call may be wrong. CDR3 length: 12 residues. Germline V lookup: CDR1 MNHNS, CDR2 SASEGT.

A few counts support this clonotype. The chain carries TRBV7-3 and TRBJ2-5; D is uncertain. CDR3 length: 14 amino acids. V lost 5 bases and J lost 8, with 18 bases in between. The V gene's germline CDR1 is SGHTA and CDR2 FQGTGA. The CDR3 nucleotides read TGTGCCAGCAGCCCCGGACGGATTAGAGTAACCCAGTACTTC. This gives the protein CASSPGRIRVTQYF.

V is TRBV21-1 and J is TRBJ2-1; the table's D call of TRBD2 was not tested on the DNA. TRBV21-1 is marked as a pseudogene. This CDR3 is 20 amino acids long. CDR3 residues: CASSKVPTTSGGPPYNEQFF. CDR3 coding DNA: TGTGCCAGCAGCAAAGTACCCACGACTAGCGGGGGGCCTCCCTACAATGAGCAGTTCTTC.

The J gene is TRBJ2-1, the V gene TRBV7-8; 14 bases are a match to TRBD2. The junction had 9 bases not matched to a gene; V was cut back by 5 bases and J by 9 bases. The CDR3 has 16 residues. The germline V gene has CDR1 SGHVS and CDR2 FQNEAQ. The CDR3 nucleotides are TGTGCCAGCAGCCTTAGACTAGCGGGGGGGCTGTTTGAGCAGTTCTTC. It translates to CASSLRLAGGLFEQFF.

This clonotype turned up a few times. The J gene is TRBJ2-4, the V gene TRBV20-1; TRBD1 is a possible D gene (6 bases). The DNA end is a closer match to TRBJ2-7, so the J assignment may be wrong. The CDR3 loop spans 14 amino acids. The germline CDR1 and CDR2 sequences are DFQATT and SNEGSKA (reference sequence). CDR3 sequence reads: CSANDRRGSHEQYF. CDR3 nucleotides: TGCAGTGCTAACGACAGGCGAGGATCTCACGAGCAGTACTTC.

In its sample, this clonotype was seen a few times. J is TRBJ2-4 and V is TRBV7-9, with 8 bases that match TRBD1. TRBJ2-7 matches the DNA end more closely, so the J call is doubtful. CDR1 SEHNR and CDR2 FQNEAQ come from the germline V gene (reference sequence). CDR3 length: 14 amino acids. The CDR3 region is CASSTRQGIYEQYF. CDR3 nucleotide sequence: TGTGCCAGCAGCACCAGACAGGGGATCTACGAGCAGTACTTC.

Many counts were recorded for this clonotype. The junction and the germline gene differ at one end; a read error may be behind it. V is TRBV4-2 and J is TRBJ2-1; D not certain. The V gene's germline CDR1 is LGHNA and CDR2 YNFKEQ. The CDR3 sequence is 11 residues long. CDR3 coding DNA: TGCGCCAGCAGCCAAGGCGATGAGCAGTTCTTC. Encoded protein: CASSQGDEQFF.

The rearrangement links TRBV20-1 to TRBJ1-1; no clear D. CDR1 is DFQATT and CDR2 is SNEGSKA in the germline V gene (reference sequence). V was pared by 3 bases and J by 3 bases, with 14 bases between. There are 14 residues in the CDR3. The CDR3 DNA is TGCAGTGCTAGGAGGGTTTTATATGACACTGAAGCTTTCTTT. It codes for CSARRVLYDTEAFF.

This clonotype was seen more than once but under ten times. The CDR3 DNA reads TGTGCCAGCAGGCCCCCTCTGAGGTCAAATGAGCAGTTCTTC. It specifies CASRPPLRSNEQFF. The rearrangement joins TRBV6-2 or TRBV6-3 to TRBJ2-1; D is unresolved. CDR1 MNHEY and CDR2 SVGEGT come from the germline V gene. Trimming removed 6 bases at V and 7 bases at J, with 16 bases between. This CDR3 has 14 residues.

This clonotype was found a few times. This chain joins TRBV29-1 and TRBJ2-5; D not certain. Germline V gene sequence: CDR1 SQVTM, CDR2 ANQGSEA. V was shortened by 6 bases and J by 5 bases, with 19 bases between the two germline ends. The CDR3 is 14 amino acids. The CDR3 loop is CSVAQWGMRETQYF. CDR3 in DNA: TGCAGCGTCGCACAATGGGGTATGAGGGAGACCCAGTACTTC.

At least ten counts were recorded for this clonotype. This chain joins TRBV7-2 and TRBJ1-2; D not resolved. Looked up from germline, CDR1 is SGHTA and CDR2 is FQGNSA. The length of the CDR3 is 13 residues. V was pared by 0 bases and J by 6 bases, with 8 bases between. CDR3 sequence (DNA): TGTGCCAGCAGCTTAGCGCCGGGGAATGGCTACACCTTC. Translation: CASSLAPGNGYTF.

This clonotype was picked up many times. This rearrangement joins TRBV16 to TRBJ1-2, with D maybe TRBD1 (5 bases). Trimming took off 2 bases at V and 0 bases at J, with 10 bases between the two ends. Germline assignment: CDR1 KGHSY and CDR2 FQNENV. The CDR3 runs 15 residues. The CDR3 is CASSQTGTANYGYTF. The CDR3 DNA sequence: TGTGCCAGCAGCCAAACCGGGACGGCTAACTATGGCTACACCTTC. The full variable domain, with the rest looked up from reference TRBV16 and TRBJ1-2, is GEEVAQTPKHLVRGEGQKAKLYCAPIKGHSYVFWYQQVLKNEFKFLISFQNENVFDETGMPKERFSAKCLPNSPCSLEIQATKLEDSAVYFCASSQTGTANYGYTFGSGTRLTVV.

This chain joins TRBV5-6 and TRBJ1-1; the D gene is possibly TRBD1 (6 bases). The CDR3 has 15 amino acids. Germline V gene sequence: CDR1 SGHDT, CDR2 YYEEEE. V dropped 5 bases and J dropped 2 bases, with 16 bases sitting between them. In DNA, the CDR3 is TGTGCCAGCAGAGGGGGAAGACAGGCCAACACTGAAGCTTTCTTT. This gives the protein CASRGGRQANTEAFF.

The genes are TRBV6-6 and TRBJ1-2; TRBD1 matches 10 bases. Per germline, CDR1 MNHNY and CDR2 SVGAGI (reference sequence). The V gene end was trimmed by 0 bases and the J gene end by 8 bases; junction bases not matched to a gene: 6. The CDR3 runs to 15 residues. The CDR3 coding sequence is TGTGCCAGCAGTTACTCACGGGGACAGGGGAACGGCTACACCTTC. The encoded protein is CASSYSRGQGNGYTF.

This clonotype was observed a few times. V gene TRBV7-9 combines with J gene TRBJ1-2; no clear D gene. The CDR3 runs to 13 residues. CDR1 and CDR2 (germline): SEHNR, FQNEAQ (reference sequence). V was shortened by 2 bases and J by 5 bases, with 9 bases between the two germline ends. Written as DNA, the CDR3 is TGTGCCAGCAGCTTACAAAGCGTTTATGGCTACACCTTC. This codes for CASSLQSVYGYTF.

This clonotype was found a few times. The J gene is TRBJ2-7, the V gene TRBV20-1; D is unresolved. The CDR3 loop spans 13 amino acids. The germline V gene has CDR1 DFQATT and CDR2 SNEGSKA (reference sequence). Trimming took 2 bases from V and 4 from J, leaving 12 bases between them. The CDR3 coding sequence is TGCAGTGCTAGATCTGGAGCAAAATACGAGCAGTACTTC. Its translation is CSARSGAKYEQYF.

This rearrangement joins TRBV27 to TRBJ2-7, with D perhaps TRBD1 or TRBD2 (7 bases each). Germline V CDR1 and CDR2: MNHEY, SMNVEV (reference sequence). Trimming left V 6 bases short and J 2 bases short, with 14 bases between. This CDR3 comprises 14 residues. The CDR3 DNA is TGTGCCAGCAGAACAGGGGAGGGTCCCTACGAGCAGTACTTC. Translation gives CASRTGEGPYEQYF.

The J gene is TRBJ2-5, the V gene TRBV27; 9 nucleotides align to TRBD2. The CDR3 spans 15 residues. CDR1 and CDR2 (germline): MNHEY, SMNVEV (reference sequence). J was trimmed by 0 bases and V by 4 bases; bases with no gene match: 3. In DNA form, the CDR3 reads TGTGCCAGCAGTTGGAGCGGGGGGCACCAAGAGACCCAGTACTTC. Its protein is CASSWSGGHQETQYF.

J is TRBJ1-1 and V is TRBV20-1; D is uncertain. In germline, CDR1 is DFQATT, CDR2 SNEGSKA (reference sequence). The CDR3 is 14 residues long. Deletions cut 3 bases from V and 2 bases from J, with 13 bases between. CDR3 in DNA: TGCAGTGCTAGGCACGTCGTGGTAAACACTGAAGCTTTCTTT. It is translated as CSARHVVVNTEAFF.

The CDR3 reads CASRTGWGSNQPQHF. The CDR3 nucleotides are TGTGCCAGCAGGACAGGGTGGGGAAGCAATCAGCCCCAGCATTTT. The chain couples TRBV6-2 or TRBV6-3 to TRBJ1-5; TRBD1 matches 7 bases. From germline, CDR1 is MNHEY and CDR2 SVGEGT. The V and J ends lost 6 bases and 1 base, in that order; junction bases with no gene match: 6. The CDR3 has 15 amino acids.

This chain uses TRBV7-9 with TRBJ2-1; D remains ambiguous. With 1 base removed from V and 6 bases from J, the gap between germline ends came to 13 bases. The germline gives CDR1 SEHNR, CDR2 FQNEAQ (reference sequence). This CDR3 region has 15 residues. The CDR3 region has the DNA TGTGCCAGCAGCTTAGGTCAAAGGAGAGGCAATGAGCAGTTCTTC. As protein: CASSLGQRRGNEQFF.

As regards this clonotype: An end of the junction differs from the germline gene, which may be a read error. V is TRBV5-1 and J is TRBJ1-1; no clear D gene. This CDR3 is built from 12 residues. The germline gives CDR1 SGHRS, CDR2 YFSETQ. The CDR3 nucleotides read TGCGCCGGCAGCTACCCAGGAACTGAAGCTTTCTTT. Translating it yields CAGSYPGTEAFF.

The gene calls are TRBV7-2 and TRBJ1-1, with D perhaps matching TRBD1 (6 bases). There are 13 residues in the CDR3. V was trimmed by 3 bases and J by 7 bases, leaving 12 bases between them. Germline V gene sequence: CDR1 SGHTA, CDR2 FQGNSA. The CDR3 loop reads CASSFRGQSEAFF. DNA of the CDR3: TGTGCCAGCAGCTTTCGGGGGCAAAGTGAAGCTTTCTTT.

The chain joins TRBV7-9 to TRBJ2-1; 8 positions agree with TRBD1. The germline CDR1 and CDR2 sequences are SEHNR and FQNEAQ (reference sequence). The CDR3 has 15 amino acids. J was trimmed by 4 bases and V by 6 bases; bases with no gene match: 8. The CDR3 DNA follows: TGTGCCAGCAGTGAGACAGGGGACCTTTACAATGAGCAGTTCTTC. As protein: CASSETGDLYNEQFF.

This clonotype was found many times. The chain carries TRBV29-1 and TRBJ2-1; the D call may be TRBD1 or TRBD2 (6 bases each). This CDR3 is 14 amino acids long. Per the germline V gene, CDR1 is SQVTM and CDR2 is ANQGSEA. V was shortened by 7 bases and J by 5 bases, with 18 bases between the two germline ends. The CDR3 DNA reads as TGCAGCGCTTACGGGGGCCACATGAACAATGAGCAGTTCTTC. It encodes CSAYGGHMNNEQFF.

This chain uses TRBV27 with TRBJ2-7; no reliable D call. CDR1 is MNHEY, CDR2 SMNVEV, per germline (reference sequence). Trimming removed 2 bases from V and 6 bases from J, with 17 bases in between. CDR3 length equals 15 residues. This CDR3 is CASSLSGDPSSEQYF. DNA for the CDR3: TGTGCCAGCAGTTTAAGTGGGGATCCCTCATCCGAGCAGTACTTC.

This chain connects TRBV20-1 to TRBJ2-5, with TRBD2 matching 12 bases. After removal of 3 bases from V and 2 bases from J, the junction contained 10 bases not matched to a gene. Germline CDR1 DFQATT, CDR2 SNEGSKA (reference sequence). There are 17 residues in the CDR3. CDR3 sequence (DNA): TGCAGTGCTAGGAAACCGACTAGCGGGGGCCTTCAAGAGACCCAGTACTTC. Translated: CSARKPTSGGLQETQYF.